The 13 T cell receptor beta chains below were found in one sample sequenced in a study of cytomegalovirus exposure and HLA in healthy donors. Use of 60 Vbeta and 13 Jbeta primers characterized the PCR. Assay: immunoSEQ multiplex PCR; the TCRdb copy retains only in-frame clones and omits some. This table has more than 150,000 clones, approximately 79% appearing once. Source material: PBMCs. The receptors were gathered from a man aged 40-55 years in good health and CMV-seropositive.

This chain uses TRBV7-8 with TRBJ2-1, with 8 nucleotides matching TRBD1. This CDR3 region has 16 residues. Unmatched junction bases numbered 4, after V lost 1 base and J lost 2 bases. Germline assignment: CDR1 SGHVS and CDR2 FQNEAQ. The CDR3 DNA reads TGTGCCAGCAGCTTAGAGCGACAGGGGCCCTACAATGAGCAGTTCTTC. Protein sequence: CASSLERQGPYNEQFF.

This clone was observed a few times. The rearrangement links TRBV28 to TRBJ1-2, with 9 positions matching TRBD1. V shed 9 bases and J 2 bases; nucleotides not matched to a gene: 7. CDR3 length: 14 amino acids. CDR1 and CDR2 (germline): MDHEN, SYDVKM. In DNA, the CDR3 is TGTGCCAGGGGACAGGGTAGGGGGAACTATGGCTACACCTTC. Translating gives CARGQGRGNYGYTF.

This chain uses TRBV12-5 with TRBJ1-1; D is possibly TRBD1 (6 bases). The V gene lost 1 base and the J gene lost 11 bases, with 11 bases spanning the gap. CDR1 is LGHNT and CDR2 is FRNRAP in the germline V gene. CDR3 length: 12 residues. Written as DNA, the CDR3 is TGTGCTAGTGGTTTGGGGGGGCTGTGGGCTTTCTTT. This codes for CASGLGGLWAFF.

The table lists this clone with a few counts. The V call is TRBV5-4, the J call TRBJ2-5; the D gene is possibly TRBD2 (8 bases). The DNA matches TRBJ2-7 better at its end, which makes the J call doubtful. The CDR3 is made up of 14 amino acids. Germline V gene sequence: CDR1 SGHNT, CDR2 YYREEE (reference sequence). For the CDR3, the DNA is TGTGCCAGCAGCCCGGGAGGGGGCGGATACGAGCAGTACTTC. It specifies CASSPGGGGYEQYF.

The V call is TRBV7-8, the J call TRBJ1-2; the match to TRBD1 covers 9 bases. Losses at the gene ends were 5 bases for V and 0 bases for J; bases not matched to a gene: 7. Germline V gives CDR1 SGHVS, CDR2 FQNEAQ. The CDR3 is made up of 16 amino acids. In DNA, the CDR3 is TGTGCCAGCAGCGCGACAGGGGGTGGGTCTAACTATGGCTACACCTTC. It is translated as CASSATGGGSNYGYTF. Drawing the rest from reference TRBV7-8 and TRBJ1-2, the complete variable domain is GAGVSQSPRYKVAKRGQDVALRCDPISGHVSLFWYQQALGQGPEFLTYFQNEAQLDKSGLPSDRFFAERPEGSVSTLKIQRTQQEDSAVYLCASSATGGGSNYGYTFGSGTRLTVV.

CDR3 protein: CASIWGQGVGETQYF. The CDR3 DNA follows: TGTGCCAGCATCTGGGGACAGGGGGTAGGGGAGACCCAGTACTTC. The rearrangement links TRBV2 to TRBJ2-5; the match to TRBD1 covers 11 bases. This CDR3 has 15 residues. Germline V lookup: CDR1 SNHLY, CDR2 FYNNEI. The V and J ends lost 7 bases and 5 bases, in that order; junction bases with no gene match: 9.

The chain joins TRBV27 to TRBJ2-1; no clear D. Trimming shortened V by 10 bases and J by 0 bases, and 13 bases separated the two germline ends. Germline assignment: CDR1 MNHEY and CDR2 SMNVEV (reference sequence). The CDR3 runs 14 residues. CDR3 in DNA: TGTGCCACCAAGAGTCCTTACTCCTACAATGAGCAGTTCTTC. Translation gives CATKSPYSYNEQFF.

V and J are TRBV9 and TRBJ1-2; possibly TRBD1 for D (5 bases). Trimming pared 0 bases from V and 2 bases from J, leaving 17 bases between. Germline V gives CDR1 SGDLS, CDR2 YYNGEE. This CDR3 comprises 17 residues. CDR3 in DNA: TGTGCCAGCAGCGTAGGGGGCATTACGAAGGGGAACTATGGCTACACCTTC. It yields the protein CASSVGGITKGNYGYTF.

This sequence joins TRBV27 and TRBJ1-5; 8 nucleotides align to TRBD1. The V segment lost 6 bases and the J segment 4 bases; nucleotides outside the gene matches: 8. Germline assignment: CDR1 MNHEY and CDR2 SMNVEV (reference sequence). The CDR3 spans 15 residues. The DNA for the CDR3 is TGTGCCAGCAGACCGGCAGGGGGCGGGAATCAGCCCCAGCATTTT. Protein: CASRPAGGGNQPQHF.

This chain uses TRBV29-1 with TRBJ2-5; no firm D call. Germline CDR1 reads SQVTM; CDR2 reads ANQGSEA. Deletions cut 5 bases from V and 0 bases from J, with 7 bases between. The CDR3 covers 12 residues. The CDR3 here is CSVTQNQETQYF. CDR3 in DNA: TGCAGCGTTACCCAGAACCAAGAGACCCAGTACTTC. Filled out from reference TRBV29-1 and TRBJ2-5, the complete variable domain reads SAVISQKPSRDICQRGTSLTIQCQVDSQVTMMFWYRQQPGQSLTLIATANQGSEATYESGFVIDKFPISRPNLTFSTLTVSNMSPEDSSIYLCSVTQNQETQYFGPGTRLLVL.

The rearrangement links TRBV5-4 to TRBJ2-2; D remains unclear. Germline values: CDR1 SGHNT, CDR2 YYREEE (reference sequence). V gave up 0 bases and J gave up 4 bases, with 7 bases separating them. The CDR3 is 14 residues long. CDR3 DNA: TGTGCCAGCAGCTTGGGAATAGTCACCGGGGAGCTGTTTTTT. This codes for CASSLGIVTGELFF.

J is TRBJ1-6 and V is TRBV27; TRBD1 agrees at 8 bases. V was pared by 5 bases and J by 10 bases, with 4 bases of the junction left unmatched. There are 13 residues in the CDR3. Germline V gives CDR1 MNHEY, CDR2 SMNVEV (reference sequence). CDR3 in amino acids: CASSRQGASPLHF. In DNA form, the CDR3 reads TGTGCCAGCAGTCGGCAGGGGGCCTCACCCCTCCACTTT.

This chain links TRBV28 with TRBJ1-5; TRBD1 agrees at 8 bases. The CDR3 is 12 amino acids. CDR1 and CDR2 from the germline V gene are MDHEN and SYDVKM. CDR3: CGATGENQPQHF. For the CDR3, the DNA is TGTGGGGCGACAGGGGAGAATCAGCCCCAGCATTTT.